This T cell receptor beta chain came from a study of Ad26.COV2.S vaccination and SARS-CoV-2 variants. Study-level points and caveats: The TCR-based breadth and depth measures might underestimate overall T cell responses. Participants in the vaccine arm had higher spike-specific TCR breadth; placebo recipients had lower. Placebo recipients and vaccine recipients were similar in non-spike TCR breadth. Reportedly, spike-specific CD8+ and CD4+ T cell responses achieved substantial breadth once vaccination had taken place.

CDR3 length: 17 residues. The V gene's germline CDR1 is LGHDT and CDR2 YNNKEL (reference sequence). V was pared by 3 bases and J by 0 bases, with 12 bases between. Repertoires were generated with immunoSEQ multiplex PCR, while TCRdb's copy carries only in-frame clones and drops some. The data hold around 170,000 clones, with roughly nine tenths observed a single time. A word on this clone: Its antigen is currently unknown.

This chain links TRBV3-1 (or the pseudogene TRBV3-2) with TRBJ1-6; D is ambiguous. The clonotype comes from a human donor who had recovered from COVID-19. Material: peripheral blood, obtained after recovery from COVID-19. In DNA, the CDR3 is TGTGCCAGCAGCCACGGACCCCCGAGCTCCTATAATTCACCCCTCCACTTT. It translates to CASSHGPPSSYNSPLHF.